This T cell receptor (beta chain) was captured in a study of T cell responses to AZD1222 COVID-19 vaccine. V was shortened by 4 bases and J by 4 bases, with 17 bases between the two germline ends. Germline V gives CDR1 SGHRS, CDR2 YFSETQ. This CDR3 is 16 amino acids long. As for this clone: Its matching antigen is unknown.

Notes on the study in general: Nearly half of spike-specific TCRs reportedly go after variant regions that carry no mutations.

Clones were read by immunoSEQ multiplex PCR, and TCRdb kept only the in-frame ones, dropping some. This sample has 120,000 or so clones, with around nine tenths found just once. The rearrangement joins TRBV5-1 to TRBJ2-2; possibly TRBD1 for D (6 bases). This receptor was obtained from an adult in good health. The specimen comprised peripheral blood, sampled on day 0 of MenACWY control vaccination. In nucleotides, the CDR3 is TGCGCCAGCAGCCCCGTAACAGGGACGGCCACCGGGGAGCTGTTTTTT. It encodes CASSPVTGTATGELFF.